The clone carrying this T cell receptor (beta chain) was found many times. The source of the sample is a study of molecular identifiers for immune sequencing clone quantification. It was with previously described methods and listed TCR primers that bulk TCR libraries were made. TCRdb redid the calling of the PCR reads with MiXCR, one entry per CDR3 protein. This repertoire shows approximately 97,000 distinct CDR3 sequences, about 24% found once; its top ten account for around 1%. As CD8+CD4-CCR7+CD45RA+ cells, naive CD8 T cells were sorted. Trimming shortened V by 10 bases and J by 0 bases, and 21 bases separated the two germline ends. Germline-derived CDR1 and CDR2 are SNHLY and FYNNEI. This CDR3 region has 16 residues.

The J gene is TRBJ1-1, the V gene TRBV2; D unresolved. The receptor comes from a human donor in good health. Some libraries in this study had Jurkat cell RNA spiked in. The sample comprised naive CD8+ T cells from blood, with Jurkat cell RNA spiked in. Indicated subset: FACS-sorted CD8+CD4-CCR7+CD45RA+ naive T cells. Written as DNA, the CDR3 is TGTGCCACCTCTGGACGGAACCGAATGGTGAACACTGAAGCTTTCTTT. Translating gives CATSGRNRMVNTEAFF.